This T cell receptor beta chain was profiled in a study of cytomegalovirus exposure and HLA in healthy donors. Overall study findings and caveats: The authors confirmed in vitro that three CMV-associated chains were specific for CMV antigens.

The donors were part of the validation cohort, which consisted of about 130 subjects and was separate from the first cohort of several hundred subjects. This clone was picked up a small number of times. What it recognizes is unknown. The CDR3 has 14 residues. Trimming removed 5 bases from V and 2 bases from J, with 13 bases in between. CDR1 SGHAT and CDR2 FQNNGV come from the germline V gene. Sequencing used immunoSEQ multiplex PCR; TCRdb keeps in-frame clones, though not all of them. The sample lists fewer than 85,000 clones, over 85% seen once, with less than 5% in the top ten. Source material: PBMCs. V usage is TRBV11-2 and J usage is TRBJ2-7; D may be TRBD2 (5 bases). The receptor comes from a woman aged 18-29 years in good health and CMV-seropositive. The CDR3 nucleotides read TGTGCCAGCAGCCGAAGCGGAGCTACCTACGAGCAGTACTTC. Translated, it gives CASSRSGATYEQYF.